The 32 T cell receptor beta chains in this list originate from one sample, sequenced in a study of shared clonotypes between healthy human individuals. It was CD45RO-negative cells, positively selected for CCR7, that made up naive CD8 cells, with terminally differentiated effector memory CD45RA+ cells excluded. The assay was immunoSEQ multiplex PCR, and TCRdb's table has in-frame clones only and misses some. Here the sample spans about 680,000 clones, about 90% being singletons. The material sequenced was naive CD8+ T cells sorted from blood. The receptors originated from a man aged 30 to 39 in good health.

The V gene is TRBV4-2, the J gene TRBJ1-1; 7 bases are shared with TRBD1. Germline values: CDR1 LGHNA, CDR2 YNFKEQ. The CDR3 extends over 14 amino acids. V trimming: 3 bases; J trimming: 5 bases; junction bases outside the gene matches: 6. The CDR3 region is CASSQETGVTEAFF. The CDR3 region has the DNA TGTGCCAGCAGCCAGGAAACAGGGGTGACTGAAGCTTTCTTT.

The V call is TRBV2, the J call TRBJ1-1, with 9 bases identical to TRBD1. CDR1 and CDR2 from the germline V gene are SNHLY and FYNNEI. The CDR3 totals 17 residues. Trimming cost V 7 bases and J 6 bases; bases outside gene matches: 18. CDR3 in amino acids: CASNRGLFVDDRAEAFF. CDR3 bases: TGTGCCAGCAACAGGGGGCTTTTTGTAGACGACCGGGCTGAAGCTTTCTTT. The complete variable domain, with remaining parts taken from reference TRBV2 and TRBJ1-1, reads EPEVTQTPSHQVTQMGQEVILRCVPISNHLYFYWYRQILGQKVEFLVSFYNNEISEKSEIFDDQFSVERPDGSNFTLKIRSTKLEDSAMYFCASNRGLFVDDRAEAFFGQGTRLTVV.

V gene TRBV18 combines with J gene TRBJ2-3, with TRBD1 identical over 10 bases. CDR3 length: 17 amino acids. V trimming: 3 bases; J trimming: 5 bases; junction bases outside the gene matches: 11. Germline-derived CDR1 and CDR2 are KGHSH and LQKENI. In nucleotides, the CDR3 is TGTGCCAGCTCACCTTACTCCGGACAGGGGGGGGAAGATACGCAGTATTTT. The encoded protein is CASSPYSGQGGEDTQYF.

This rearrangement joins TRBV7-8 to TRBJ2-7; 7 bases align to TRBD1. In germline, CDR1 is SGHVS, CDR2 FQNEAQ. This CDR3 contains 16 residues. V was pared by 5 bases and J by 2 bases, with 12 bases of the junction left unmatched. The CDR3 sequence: CASSLGSGTEAYEQYF. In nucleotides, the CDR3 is TGTGCCAGCAGCCTAGGATCCGGGACAGAGGCCTACGAGCAGTACTTC.

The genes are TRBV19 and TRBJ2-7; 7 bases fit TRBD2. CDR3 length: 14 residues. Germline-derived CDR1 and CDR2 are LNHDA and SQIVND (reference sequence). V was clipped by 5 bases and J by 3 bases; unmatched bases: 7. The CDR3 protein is CASSYGPSGYEQYF. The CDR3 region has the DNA TGTGCCAGTAGTTATGGTCCTAGCGGCTACGAGCAGTACTTC.

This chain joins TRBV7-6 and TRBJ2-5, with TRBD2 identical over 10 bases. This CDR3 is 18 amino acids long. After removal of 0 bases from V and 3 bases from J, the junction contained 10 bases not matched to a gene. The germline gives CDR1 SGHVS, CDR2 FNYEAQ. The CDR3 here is CASSLARVSGRAEETQYF. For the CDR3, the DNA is TGTGCCAGCAGCTTAGCGAGGGTGAGCGGGAGGGCCGAAGAGACCCAGTACTTC.

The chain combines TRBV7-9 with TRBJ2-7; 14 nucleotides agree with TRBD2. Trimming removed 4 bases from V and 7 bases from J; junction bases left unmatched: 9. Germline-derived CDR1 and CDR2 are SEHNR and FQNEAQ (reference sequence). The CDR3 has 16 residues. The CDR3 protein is CASSSPGTSGSKEQYF. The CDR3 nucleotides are TGTGCCAGCAGCTCCCCTGGGACTAGCGGGAGTAAAGAGCAGTACTTC.

CDR3 in DNA: TGCAGCGTCACTGGACAGTGGGGCTACAATGAGCAGTTCTTC. Translated, it gives CSVTGQWGYNEQFF. The chain recombines TRBV29-1 with TRBJ2-1; D perhaps matches TRBD1 (6 bases). Germline lookup yields CDR1 SQVTM and CDR2 ANQGSEA. This CDR3 is 14 amino acids long. V was trimmed by 6 bases and J by 3 bases, leaving 15 bases between them.

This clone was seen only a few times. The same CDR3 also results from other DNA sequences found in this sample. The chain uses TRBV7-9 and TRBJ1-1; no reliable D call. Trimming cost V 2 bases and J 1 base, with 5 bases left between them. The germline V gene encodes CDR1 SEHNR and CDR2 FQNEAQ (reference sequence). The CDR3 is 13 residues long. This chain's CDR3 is CASSLPRNTEAFF. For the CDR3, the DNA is TGTGCCAGCAGCTTACCGAGGAACACTGAAGCTTTCTTT.

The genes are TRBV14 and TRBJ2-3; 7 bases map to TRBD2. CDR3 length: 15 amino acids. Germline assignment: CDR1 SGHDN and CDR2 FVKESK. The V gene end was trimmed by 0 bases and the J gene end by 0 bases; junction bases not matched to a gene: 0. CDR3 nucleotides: TGTGCCAGCAGCCAAGAAGCGGGAAGCACAGATACGCAGTATTTT. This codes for CASSQEAGSTDTQYF. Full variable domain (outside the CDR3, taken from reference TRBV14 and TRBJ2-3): EAGVTQFPSHSVIEKGQTVTLRCDPISGHDNLYWYRRVMGKEIKFLLHFVKESKQDESGMPNNRFLAERTGGTYSTLKVQPAELEDSGVYFCASSQEAGSTDTQYFGPGTRLTVL.

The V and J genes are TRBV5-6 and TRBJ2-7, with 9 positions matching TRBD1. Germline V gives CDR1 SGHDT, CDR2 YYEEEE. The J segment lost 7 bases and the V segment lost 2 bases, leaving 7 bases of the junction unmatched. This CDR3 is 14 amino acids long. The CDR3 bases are TGTGCCAGCAGCTTCGGGACAGGGCCCTTTGAGCAGTACTTC. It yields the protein CASSFGTGPFEQYF.

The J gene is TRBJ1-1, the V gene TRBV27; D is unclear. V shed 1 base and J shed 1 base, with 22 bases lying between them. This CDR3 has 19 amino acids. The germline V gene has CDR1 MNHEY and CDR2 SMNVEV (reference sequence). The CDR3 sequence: CASSLLVSAVARTNTEAFF. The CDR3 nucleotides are TGTGCCAGCAGTTTATTAGTATCTGCTGTCGCGAGGACGAACACTGAAGCTTTCTTT.

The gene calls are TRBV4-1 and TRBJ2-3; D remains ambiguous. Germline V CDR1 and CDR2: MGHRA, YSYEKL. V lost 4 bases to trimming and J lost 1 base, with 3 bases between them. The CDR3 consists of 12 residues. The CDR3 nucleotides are TGCGCCAGCAGCCCCGGCACAGATACGCAGTATTTT. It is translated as CASSPGTDTQYF.

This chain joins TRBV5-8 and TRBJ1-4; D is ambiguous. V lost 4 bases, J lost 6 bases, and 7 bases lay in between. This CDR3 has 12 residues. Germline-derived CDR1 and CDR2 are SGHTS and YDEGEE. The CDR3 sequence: CASSGIDEKLFF. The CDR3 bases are TGTGCCAGCAGCGGGATCGATGAAAAACTGTTTTTT.

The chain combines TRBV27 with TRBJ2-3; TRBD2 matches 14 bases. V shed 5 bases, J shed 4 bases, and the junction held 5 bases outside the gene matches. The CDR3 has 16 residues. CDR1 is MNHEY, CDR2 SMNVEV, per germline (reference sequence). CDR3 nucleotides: TGTGCCAGCAGTACCAGGACTAGCGGGAGGTCAGATACGCAGTATTTT. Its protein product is CASSTRTSGRSDTQYF.

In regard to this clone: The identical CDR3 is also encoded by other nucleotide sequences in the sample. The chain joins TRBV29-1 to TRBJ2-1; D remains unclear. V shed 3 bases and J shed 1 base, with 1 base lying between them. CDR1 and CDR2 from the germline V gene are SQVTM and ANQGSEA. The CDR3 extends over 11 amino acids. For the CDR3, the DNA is TGCAGCGTTGATTCCTACAATGAGCAGTTCTTC. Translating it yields CSVDSYNEQFF.

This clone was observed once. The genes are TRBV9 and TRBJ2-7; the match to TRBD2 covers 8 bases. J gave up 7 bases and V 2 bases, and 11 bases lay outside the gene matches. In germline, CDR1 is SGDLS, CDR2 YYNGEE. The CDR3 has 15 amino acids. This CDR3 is CASSVGTRRQEEQYF. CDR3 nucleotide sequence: TGTGCCAGCAGCGTGGGGACTAGGAGGCAAGAAGAGCAGTACTTC.

Written as DNA, the CDR3 is TGCGCCAGCAGCCAAGACACGGCGGGACCTAACACCGGGGAGCTGTTTTTT. This codes for CASSQDTAGPNTGELFF. The V call is TRBV4-3, the J call TRBJ2-2; D perhaps matches TRBD2 (6 bases). The CDR3 consists of 17 residues. V was clipped by 0 bases and J by 2 bases, with 13 bases between them. Germline V gene sequence: CDR1 LGHNA, CDR2 YSLEER.

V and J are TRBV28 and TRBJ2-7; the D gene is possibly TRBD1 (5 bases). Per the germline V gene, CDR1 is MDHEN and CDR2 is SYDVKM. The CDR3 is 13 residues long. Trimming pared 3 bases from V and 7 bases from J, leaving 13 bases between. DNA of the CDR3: TGTGCCAGCAGTTTCATAGGGGCATGGGAGCAGTACTTC. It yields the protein CASSFIGAWEQYF.

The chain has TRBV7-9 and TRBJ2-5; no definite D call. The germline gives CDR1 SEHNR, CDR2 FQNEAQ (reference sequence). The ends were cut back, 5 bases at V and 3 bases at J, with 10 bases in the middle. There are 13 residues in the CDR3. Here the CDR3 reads CASSPATEETQYF. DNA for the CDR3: TGTGCCAGCAGCCCCGCGACCGAAGAGACCCAGTACTTC.

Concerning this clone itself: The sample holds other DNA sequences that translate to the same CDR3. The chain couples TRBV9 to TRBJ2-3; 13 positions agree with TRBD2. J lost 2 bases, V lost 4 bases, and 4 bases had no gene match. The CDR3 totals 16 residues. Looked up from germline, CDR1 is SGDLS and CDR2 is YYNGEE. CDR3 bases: TGTGCCAGCAGCCCCGGGACTAGCGGGACCACAGATACGCAGTATTTT. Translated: CASSPGTSGTTDTQYF.

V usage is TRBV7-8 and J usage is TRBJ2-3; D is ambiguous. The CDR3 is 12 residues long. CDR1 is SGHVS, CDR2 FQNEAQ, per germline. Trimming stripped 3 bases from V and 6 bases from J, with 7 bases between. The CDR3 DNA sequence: TGTGCCAGCAGCTTTTTGGCTGATACGCAGTATTTT. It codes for CASSFLADTQYF. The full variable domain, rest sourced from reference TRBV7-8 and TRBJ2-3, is GAGVSQSPRYKVAKRGQDVALRCDPISGHVSLFWYQQALGQGPEFLTYFQNEAQLDKSGLPSDRFFAERPEGSVSTLKIQRTQQEDSAVYLCASSFLADTQYFGPGTRLTVL.

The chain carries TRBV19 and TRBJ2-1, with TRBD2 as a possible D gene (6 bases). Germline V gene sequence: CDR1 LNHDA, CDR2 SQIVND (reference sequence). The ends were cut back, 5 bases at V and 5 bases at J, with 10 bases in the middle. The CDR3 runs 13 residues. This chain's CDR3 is CASSVAANNEQFF. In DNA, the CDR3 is TGTGCCAGTAGTGTAGCGGCCAACAATGAGCAGTTCTTC.

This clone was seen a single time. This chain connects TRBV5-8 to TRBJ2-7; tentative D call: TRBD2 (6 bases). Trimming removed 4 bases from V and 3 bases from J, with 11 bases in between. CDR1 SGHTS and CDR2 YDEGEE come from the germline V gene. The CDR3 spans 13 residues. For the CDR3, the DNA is TGTGCCAGCAGCCATGGGACTCTCTACGAGCAGTACTTC. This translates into CASSHGTLYEQYF.

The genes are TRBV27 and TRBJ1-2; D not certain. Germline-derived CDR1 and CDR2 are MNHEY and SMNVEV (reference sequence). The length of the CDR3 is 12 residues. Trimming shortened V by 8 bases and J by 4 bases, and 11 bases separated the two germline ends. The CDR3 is CASGRSSYGYTF. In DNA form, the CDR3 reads TGTGCCAGCGGGCGGAGTAGCTATGGCTACACCTTC.

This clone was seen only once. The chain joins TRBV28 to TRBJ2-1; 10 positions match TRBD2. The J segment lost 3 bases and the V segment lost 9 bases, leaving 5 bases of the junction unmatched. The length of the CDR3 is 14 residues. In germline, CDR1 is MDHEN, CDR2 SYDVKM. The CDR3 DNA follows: TGTGCCAGACTAGCGGGACGCCACTACAATGAGCAGTTCTTC. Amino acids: CARLAGRHYNEQFF.

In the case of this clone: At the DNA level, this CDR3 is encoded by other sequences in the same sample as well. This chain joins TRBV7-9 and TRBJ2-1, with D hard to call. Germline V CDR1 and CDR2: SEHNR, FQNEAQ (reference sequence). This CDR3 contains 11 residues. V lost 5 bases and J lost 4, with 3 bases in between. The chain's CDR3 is CASSPYNEQFF. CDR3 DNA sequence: TGTGCCAGCAGCCCTTACAATGAGCAGTTCTTC.

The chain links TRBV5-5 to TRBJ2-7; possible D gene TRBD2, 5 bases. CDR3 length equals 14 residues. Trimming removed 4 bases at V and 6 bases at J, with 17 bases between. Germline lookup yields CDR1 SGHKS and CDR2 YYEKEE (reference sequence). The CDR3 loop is CASSLRMGRGEQYF. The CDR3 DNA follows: TGTGCCAGCAGCCTCCGGATGGGTCGGGGCGAGCAGTACTTC.

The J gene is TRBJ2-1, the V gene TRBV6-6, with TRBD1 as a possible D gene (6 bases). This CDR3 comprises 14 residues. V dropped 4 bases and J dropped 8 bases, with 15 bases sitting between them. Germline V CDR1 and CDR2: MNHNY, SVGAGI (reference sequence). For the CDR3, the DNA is TGTGCCAGCAGTTCCTATATGGGGGCCGATGAGCAGTTCTTC. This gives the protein CASSSYMGADEQFF.

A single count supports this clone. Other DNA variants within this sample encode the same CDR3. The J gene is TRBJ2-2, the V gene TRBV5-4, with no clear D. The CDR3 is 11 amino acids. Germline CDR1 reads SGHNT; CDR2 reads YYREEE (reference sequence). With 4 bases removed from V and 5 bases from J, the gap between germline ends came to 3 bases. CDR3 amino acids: CASSGTGELFF. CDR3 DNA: TGTGCCAGCAGCGGTACCGGGGAGCTGTTTTTT.

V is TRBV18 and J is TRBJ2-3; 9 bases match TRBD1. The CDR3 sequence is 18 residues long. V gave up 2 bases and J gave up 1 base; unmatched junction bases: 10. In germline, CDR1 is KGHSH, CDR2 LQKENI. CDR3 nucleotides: TGTGCCAGCTCACCAGAGGGGGACAGGGTTATCGGCACAGATACGCAGTATTTT. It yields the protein CASSPEGDRVIGTDTQYF.

Here the CDR3 reads CASRPPGEQNTGELFF. CDR3 bases: TGTGCCAGCAGACCCCCGGGGGAGCAGAACACCGGGGAGCTGTTTTTT. The chain employs TRBV28 and TRBJ2-2; D is perhaps TRBD2 (6 bases). The CDR3 is made up of 16 amino acids. Germline V CDR1 and CDR2: MDHEN, SYDVKM. Trimming stripped 6 bases from V and 1 base from J, with 15 bases between.